The TCR beta chain described here comes from a study of blood T cell repertoires in COVID-19. The wider study: Samples representing acute and convalescent COVID-19 were sourced from the United States, Italy and Spain. PBMCs, B-cell-depleted T cells, or T cells provided the cDNA or gDNA that made up the material.

Authors' processing steps: It was from reference gene primer amplification that nucleated cell counts were estimated. Using immunoSEQ multiplex PCR, the repertoire was profiled, and TCRdb retains in-frame clones only, with some absent. The V and J calls and the clone size are those of that table, but D and trimming were determined from the DNA. The sample carries about 69,000 clones, approximately 83% recorded once. V was pared by 3 bases and J by 15 bases, with 10 bases of the junction left unmatched. The CDR3 runs 15 residues. Germline CDR1 reads SEHNR; CDR2 reads FQNEAQ (reference sequence). The rearrangement links TRBV7-9 to TRBJ2-1, with TRBD2 matching 14 bases. The TCR sequence derives from a man older than 75 with acute or convalescent COVID-19. Sequencing was carried out using peripheral blood. The CDR3 coding sequence is TGTGCCAGCAGCTTCGTTGGGACTAGCGGGAGAGTGGTGTTCTTC. Translation: CASSFVGTSGRVVFF.